The 23 T cell receptor beta chains given below trace back to one sample, sequenced in a study of shared clonotypes between healthy human individuals. This table comes from immunoSEQ multiplex PCR, and its TCRdb copy is limited to in-frame clones, with some not included. The data show about 2.4 million clones, more than 85% seen once. The sample taken for sequencing was naive CD4+ T cells from PBMCs. Noted subset: CD45RA+ positively selected. These TCRs come from a man in his late teens or twenties in good health. Some clones in this sample may be carry-over from other donors' samples.

The chain uses TRBV4-2 and TRBJ2-3; D gene unclear. CDR3 length equals 14 residues. Trimming shortened V by 4 bases and J by 6 bases, and 14 bases separated the two germline ends. Germline V lookup: CDR1 LGHNA, CDR2 YNFKEQ. The CDR3 DNA reads as TGTGCCAGCAGCCGATCTAGGACGGAGGATACGCAGTATTTT. This codes for CASSRSRTEDTQYF.

The table lists this clone with a count of one. Other DNA sequences in this sample translate to the same CDR3. This chain connects TRBV4-1 to TRBJ2-7; 9 bases match TRBD2. Germline CDR1 reads MGHRA; CDR2 reads YSYEKL. This CDR3 has 14 residues. The V gene end was trimmed by 6 bases and the J gene end by 1 base; junction bases not matched to a gene: 4. The CDR3 is CASRKAGGSYEQYF. Written as DNA, the CDR3 is TGCGCCAGCAGGAAGGCGGGAGGGTCCTACGAGCAGTACTTC.

The V and J genes are TRBV9 and TRBJ2-5; 7 bases are shared with TRBD1. J lost 4 bases, V lost 3 bases, and 9 bases had no gene match. Germline lookup yields CDR1 SGDLS and CDR2 YYNGEE. This CDR3 is built from 15 residues. For the CDR3, the DNA is TGTGCCAGCAGCGAAAGACAGGGATTAGGAGAGACCCAGTACTTC. Translation: CASSERQGLGETQYF.

CDR3 loop: CATSTSEGSSTNQPQHF. CDR3 nucleotides: TGTGCCACCAGCACTTCAGAGGGGAGCAGCACCAATCAGCCCCAGCATTTT. The rearrangement uses TRBV15 and TRBJ1-5, with D perhaps matching TRBD1 (5 bases). The CDR3 is made up of 17 amino acids. CDR1 is LNHNV, CDR2 YYDKDF, per germline (reference sequence). V was pared by 4 bases and J by 3 bases, with 19 bases between.

Turning to this clone: This sample includes further DNA sequences coding for the same CDR3. The gene calls are TRBV9 and TRBJ2-1, with 10 bases identical to TRBD2. This CDR3 contains 15 residues. Germline V lookup: CDR1 SGDLS, CDR2 YYNGEE. After removal of 4 bases from V and 4 bases from J, the junction contained 5 bases not matched to a gene. This CDR3 reads CASSPTSGPYNEQFF. CDR3 coding DNA: TGTGCCAGCAGCCCGACTAGCGGGCCTTACAATGAGCAGTTCTTC.

The V call is TRBV7-9, the J call TRBJ1-4; D unclear. Germline loops: CDR1 SEHNR, CDR2 FQNEAQ (reference sequence). CDR3 size: 16 residues. Trimming pared 8 bases from V and 2 bases from J, leaving 18 bases between. The CDR3, as DNA: TGTGCCAGCTCCCCCCCACGGGTGGTGACTAATGAAAAACTGTTTTTT. Translation: CASSPPRVVTNEKLFF. Based on the CDR3 plus reference TRBV7-9 and TRBJ1-4, the full variable domain is DTGVSQNPRHKITKRGQNVTFRCDPISEHNRLYWYRQTLGQGPEFLTYFQNEAQLEKSRLLSDRFSAERPKGSFSTLEIQRTEQGDSAMYLCASSPPRVVTNEKLFFGSGTQLSVL.

The chain is built from TRBV28 and TRBJ2-1; D is uncertain. V was trimmed by 5 bases and J by 6 bases, leaving 20 bases between them. Germline V gene data show CDR1 as MDHEN and CDR2 as SYDVKM. The CDR3 spans 16 residues. In nucleotides, the CDR3 is TGTGCCAGCAGTCTCCAAGGGCTCCCACGCCCCAATGAGCAGTTCTTC. The encoded protein is CASSLQGLPRPNEQFF.

The gene calls are TRBV20-1 and TRBJ2-7; no reliable D call. The CDR3 extends over 11 amino acids. The V end lost 5 bases, the J end lost 2 bases, and 7 bases lay between the germline ends. In germline, CDR1 is DFQATT, CDR2 SNEGSKA (reference sequence). CDR3 nucleotide sequence: TGCAGTGCTTCGGACCCCTACGAGCAGTACTTC. Translated: CSASDPYEQYF.

This clone has a handful of counts. The rearrangement uses TRBV7-3 and TRBJ2-2; 8 positions agree with TRBD1. This CDR3 spans 14 amino acids. Germline assignment: CDR1 SGHTA and CDR2 FQGTGA. Unmatched junction bases numbered 5, after V lost 4 bases and J lost 7 bases. In DNA form, the CDR3 reads TGTGCCAGCAGCTGGACAGGGATGAACGGGGAGCTGTTTTTT. It is translated as CASSWTGMNGELFF.

This chain joins TRBV6-1 and TRBJ1-2, with D perhaps TRBD1 (6 bases). The CDR3 spans 15 residues. Trimming removed 2 bases from V and 4 bases from J, with 14 bases in between. The V gene's germline CDR1 is MNHNS and CDR2 SASEGT. This chain's CDR3 is CASSEKTDRVYGYTF. As DNA, the CDR3 is TGTGCCAGCAGTGAAAAAACGGACAGAGTCTATGGCTACACCTTC.

V gene TRBV30 combines with J gene TRBJ2-7; D remains ambiguous. Looked up from germline, CDR1 is GTSNPN and CDR2 is SVGIG (reference sequence). The CDR3 runs to 14 residues. V was shortened by 3 bases and J by 0 bases, with 12 bases between the two germline ends. Here the CDR3 reads CAWSMTFSSYEQYF. The CDR3, as DNA: TGTGCCTGGAGCATGACATTTAGCTCCTACGAGCAGTACTTC.

The chain combines TRBV18 with TRBJ2-5, with 11 positions matching TRBD2. This CDR3 has 15 amino acids. Germline V gene lookup returns CDR1 KGHSH and CDR2 LQKENI. V gave up 3 bases and J gave up 4 bases; unmatched junction bases: 4. The DNA of the CDR3 is TGTGCCAGCTCACCTAGCGGGAGGGCCGTAGAGACCCAGTACTTC. It yields the protein CASSPSGRAVETQYF.

This clone was observed once. This chain connects TRBV5-1 to TRBJ2-1, with 9 positions matching TRBD2. CDR1 and CDR2 (germline): SGHRS, YFSETQ. The V and J ends lost 3 bases and 10 bases, in that order; junction bases with no gene match: 8. This CDR3 has 14 amino acids. CDR3 residues: CASSYPSGMGEQFF. Written as DNA, the CDR3 is TGCGCCAGCAGCTATCCTAGCGGGATGGGAGAGCAGTTCTTC.

The chain has TRBV7-9 and TRBJ2-7; a weak D match, TRBD2 (6 bases). V was clipped by 5 bases and J by 7 bases, with 12 bases between them. CDR3 length: 12 amino acids. Germline V lookup: CDR1 SEHNR, CDR2 FQNEAQ (reference sequence). CDR3: CASSASGSEQYF. CDR3 DNA: TGTGCCAGCAGCGCCTCCGGGAGTGAGCAGTACTTC.

This chain joins TRBV28 and TRBJ1-3; D is ambiguous. The germline V gene encodes CDR1 MDHEN and CDR2 SYDVKM. Between the trimmed V and J ends, which lost 6 bases and 4 bases, there was a span of 16 bases. There are 15 residues in the CDR3. The CDR3 DNA reads TGTGCCAGCAGCCCTACCTCCCTGGGGGGAAACACCATATATTTT. This translates into CASSPTSLGGNTIYF.

This clone was picked up one time. This chain connects TRBV15 to TRBJ2-1, with 8 bases lining up with TRBD2. The V segment lost 4 bases and the J segment 4 bases; nucleotides outside the gene matches: 6. Germline V lookup: CDR1 LNHNV, CDR2 YYDKDF (reference sequence). This CDR3 has 15 residues. CDR3 coding DNA: TGTGCCACCAGCATATTTAGCGGGACATACAATGAGCAGTTCTTC. Amino acids: CATSIFSGTYNEQFF.

Concerning this clone: Other nucleotide sequences from this sample produce the same CDR3. The chain joins TRBV28 to TRBJ1-1, with a tentative D call TRBD1 (6 bases). CDR1 MDHEN and CDR2 SYDVKM come from the germline V gene. This CDR3 region has 15 residues. Trimming pared 6 bases from V and 0 bases from J, leaving 14 bases between. The chain's CDR3 is CASSPGGALNTEAFF. The CDR3 DNA reads TGTGCCAGCAGCCCCGGGGGGGCTCTGAACACTGAAGCTTTCTTT.

The chain links TRBV27 to TRBJ1-1, with D unclear. The CDR3 contains 17 residues. V lost 0 bases and J 3 bases, leaving 17 bases between the germline ends. The germline V gene has CDR1 MNHEY and CDR2 SMNVEV (reference sequence). CDR3 sequence (DNA): TGTGCCAGCAGTTTATCGGGTTTGTGGGTAGGATACACTGAAGCTTTCTTT. This sequence encodes CASSLSGLWVGYTEAFF.

The rearrangement links TRBV11-3 to TRBJ2-1; D remains unclear. Trimming shortened V by 0 bases and J by 8 bases, and 8 bases separated the two germline ends. The germline gives CDR1 SGHNT, CDR2 YENEEA. This CDR3 contains 13 residues. For the CDR3, the DNA is TGTGCCAGCAGCTTAGATCTGGCCGATGAGCAGTTCTTC. Translated: CASSLDLADEQFF.

As for this clone: The same CDR3 arises from other DNA sequences in this sample as well. The rearrangement uses TRBV18 and TRBJ2-5; 11 nucleotides match TRBD2. Per the germline V gene, CDR1 is KGHSH and CDR2 is LQKENI. CDR3 size: 16 residues. V gave up 3 bases and J gave up 0 bases; unmatched junction bases: 3. The CDR3 loop is CASSPLAGGYQETQYF. The CDR3 DNA reads as TGTGCCAGCTCACCGTTAGCGGGAGGGTACCAAGAGACCCAGTACTTC.

The rearrangement joins TRBV7-8 to TRBJ2-1; D gene unclear. CDR1 is SGHVS and CDR2 is FQNEAQ in the germline V gene. This CDR3 comprises 13 residues. V was pared by 2 bases and J by 7 bases, with 9 bases between. The CDR3 DNA reads as TGTGCCAGCAGCTTATTGTTGCGGAATGAGCAGTTCTTC. Its protein product is CASSLLLRNEQFF.

The chain has TRBV2 and TRBJ2-2; TRBD2 matches at 9 bases. CDR3 size: 15 residues. V lost 5 bases, J lost 4 bases, and 5 bases stayed unmatched. The germline V gene encodes CDR1 SNHLY and CDR2 FYNNEI. In DNA, the CDR3 is TGTGCCAGCAGTCCCCATAGCGGGGGCACCGGGGAGCTGTTTTTT. It translates to CASSPHSGGTGELFF.

CDR3 protein: CASSLPPGQGGTGELFF. The CDR3, as DNA: TGTGCCAGCAGTTTACCCCCGGGACAGGGAGGCACCGGGGAGCTGTTTTTT. This chain uses TRBV28 with TRBJ2-2; 9 bases are shared with TRBD1. V gave up 2 bases and J gave up 4 bases; unmatched junction bases: 8. The CDR3 runs to 17 residues. Germline V lookup: CDR1 MDHEN, CDR2 SYDVKM.